Given below is one TCR beta chain in context. The antigen is undetermined. Donors consisted of healthy bone marrow donors. These data come from a study of cytomegalovirus exposure and HLA in healthy donors. Study-level points and caveats: It was shown in a later analysis that HLA-associated TCR beta chains were more clonally expanded than other, equally common chains. Researchers catalogued approximately 160 TCR beta chains as cytomegalovirus-associated. Differences between HLA loci emerged in a later analysis of TCR association rates, with DRB1 most and HLA-C fewest.

CDR3 length: 13 amino acids. Germline V gives CDR1 GTSNPN, CDR2 SVGIG (reference sequence). With 6 bases removed from V and 6 bases from J, the gap between germline ends came to 17 bases. The primer mix had 60 Vbeta and 13 Jbeta primers. The table came from immunoSEQ multiplex PCR; TCRdb's copy has only in-frame clones and leaves some out. Of 150,000 to 200,000 clones in the sample, approximately 88% were seen once. This sequence originates from a boy younger than 18 in good health and CMV-seronegative. The chain recombines TRBV30 with TRBJ1-2, with D perhaps matching TRBD1 (6 bases). Sequencing input: PBMCs. The CDR3 DNA sequence: TGTGCCTGCCCGGACAGAAGCACCAATGGCTACACCTTC. This translates into CACPDRSTNGYTF.